Listed below are T cell receptor beta chains from one sample, sequenced in a study of cytotoxic CD8 clonotypes in ibrutinib-treated CLL. Generated by immunoSEQ multiplex PCR, the TCRdb table keeps only in-frame clones and is missing some. Among about 72,000 clones listed, over 75% were seen once. The sequencing here drew on PBMCs, taken at disease progression, from a patient treated with ibrutinib. These receptors were obtained from a human donor with chronic lymphocytic leukemia. CDR3s include the opening cysteine and the closing phenylalanine or tryptophan. The D gene is left open where the match is weak. Rows give clone size only sometimes, using once, few, many, or a class for an expanded clone.

NA	TRBV25-1	TRBJ2-3	TRBD2	TGTGCCAGCAGCGCTAGGGGACTAGGTTCAGATACGCAGTATTTT	CASSARGLGSDTQYF
NA	TRBV30	TRBJ2-7	TRBD1	TGTGCCTGGAGGCCGCCAGGCAGGGGGCCGTTTCCCTACGAGCAGTACTTC	CAWRPPGRGPFPYEQYF
once	TRBV11-2	TRBJ2-1	NA	TGTGCCAGCAGCCTCGACATGAACAATGAGCAGTTCTTC	CASSLDMNNEQFF
few	TRBV7-2	TRBJ2-3	NA	TGTGCCAGCAGCTTTTACACGGCGGGACAACTGGGCACGCAGTATTTT	CASSFYTAGQLGTQYF
few	TRBV30	TRBJ2-2	NA	TGTGCCTGGAGTGTAAGTGGGTCCGGGGAGCTGTTTTTT	CAWSVSGSGELFF
NA	TRBV19	TRBJ2-5	NA	TGTGCCACCTCGGACCTACAAGAGACCCAGTACTTC	CATSDLQETQYF
NA	TRBV6-5	TRBJ1-6	NA	TGTGCCACTGCTGGGAGACTGGACTCACCCCTCCACTTT	CATAGRLDSPLHF
NA	TRBV6-1	TRBJ1-2	NA	TGTGCCAGCAGAAGGACAGCCCTGGAGGGCTACACCTTC	CASRRTALEGYTF
NA	TRBV4-1	TRBJ2-7	NA	TGCGCCAGCAGTTATGGGAAACAGAGAGCCTACGAGCAGTACTTC	CASSYGKQRAYEQYF
NA	TRBV19	TRBJ2-7	TRBD1	TGTGCCAGTAGAAAGACCGGGACAGGGTACTACGAGCAGTACTTC	CASRKTGTGYYEQYF
NA	TRBV18	TRBJ2-5	TRBD1	TGTGCCAGCTCACCGGGACAGGGGGGTATGGAGACCCAGTACTTC	CASSPGQGGMETQYF
NA	TRBV6-1	TRBJ1-2	TRBD1	TGTGCCAGCAGTGAGCAGGGACAGTCCTATGGCTACACCTTC	CASSEQGQSYGYTF
NA	TRBV7-9	TRBJ1-2	TRBD1	TGTGCCAGCAGCTCCAGAAGGACAGGGAGACGGGATGACTATGGCTACACCTTC	CASSSRRTGRRDDYGYTF
NA	TRBV7-9	TRBJ2-7	TRBD1	TGTGCCACGTCCGGGACAGGGCCCCTAGGGCAGTACTTC	CATSGTGPLGQYF
NA	TRBV27	TRBJ2-1	NA	TGTGCCAGCAGTGCGGGCTACAATGAGCAGTTCTTC	CASSAGYNEQFF
few	TRBV5-1	TRBJ2-7	TRBD2	TGCGCCAGCAGCTTGGAGGGACTAGCGACCTACGAGCAGTACTTC	CASSLEGLATYEQYF
NA	TRBV18	TRBJ1-1	TRBD1	TGTGCCAGCTCACCAACAGGGACAGGGAGTCGCACTGAAGCTTTCTTT	CASSPTGTGSRTEAFF
NA	TRBV11-2	TRBJ1-2	NA	TGTGCCAGCAGCTTATCCTTCCGCAGGGGTGGCTACACCTTC	CASSLSFRRGGYTF
once	TRBV7-2	TRBJ1-1	NA	TGTGCCAGCAGCTACTACAGGCGGGGGACTGAAGCTTTCTTT	CASSYYRRGTEAFF
NA	TRBV10-3	TRBJ2-7	TRBD2	TGTGCCATCAGTGGACTAGCGTACTCCTACGAGCAGTACTTC	CAISGLAYSYEQYF